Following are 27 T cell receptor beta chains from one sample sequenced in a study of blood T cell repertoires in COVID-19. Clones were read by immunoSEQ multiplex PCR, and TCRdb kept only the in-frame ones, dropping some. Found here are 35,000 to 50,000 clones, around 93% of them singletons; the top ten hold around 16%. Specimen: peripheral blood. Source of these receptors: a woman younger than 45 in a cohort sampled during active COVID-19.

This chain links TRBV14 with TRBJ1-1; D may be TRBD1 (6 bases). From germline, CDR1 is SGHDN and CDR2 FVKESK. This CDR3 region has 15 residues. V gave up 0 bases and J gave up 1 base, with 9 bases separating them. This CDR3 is CASSQDWGPNTEAFF. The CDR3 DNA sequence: TGTGCCAGCAGCCAAGATTGGGGGCCGAACACTGAAGCTTTCTTT. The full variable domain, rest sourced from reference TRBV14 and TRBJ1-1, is EAGVTQFPSHSVIEKGQTVTLRCDPISGHDNLYWYRRVMGKEIKFLLHFVKESKQDESGMPNNRFLAERTGGTYSTLKVQPAELEDSGVYFCASSQDWGPNTEAFFGQGTRLTVV.

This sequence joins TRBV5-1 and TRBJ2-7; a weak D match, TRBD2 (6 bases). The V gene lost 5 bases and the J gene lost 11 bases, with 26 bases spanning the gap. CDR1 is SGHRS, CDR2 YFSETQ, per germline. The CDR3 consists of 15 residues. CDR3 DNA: TGCGCCAGCAGTTTGAGGGTTGGAGGGGAAGGTATGAAGTACTTC. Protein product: CASSLRVGGEGMKYF. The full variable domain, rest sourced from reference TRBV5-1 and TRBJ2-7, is KAGVTQTPRYLIKTRGQQVTLSCSPISGHRSVSWYQQTPGQGLQFLFEYFSETQRNKGNFPGRFSGRQFSNSRSEMNVSTLELGDSALYLCASSLRVGGEGMKYFGPGTRLTVT.

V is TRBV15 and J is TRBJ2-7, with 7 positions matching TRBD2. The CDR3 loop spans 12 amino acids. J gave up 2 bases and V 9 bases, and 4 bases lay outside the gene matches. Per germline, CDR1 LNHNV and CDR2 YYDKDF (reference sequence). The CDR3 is CATGRGTYEQYF. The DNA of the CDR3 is TGTGCCACGGGGAGGGGAACCTACGAGCAGTACTTC. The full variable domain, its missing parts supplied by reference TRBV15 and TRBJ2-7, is DAMVIQNPRYQVTQFGKPVTLSCSQTLNHNVMYWYQQKSSQAPKLLFHYYDKDFNNEADTPDNFQSRRPNTSFCFLDIRSPGLGDTAMYLCATGRGTYEQYFGPGTRLTVT.

DNA for the CDR3: TGCGCCAGCAGCTTACAGGAGGGGACCACTGAAGCTTTCTTT. Translation gives CASSLQEGTTEAFF. J is TRBJ1-1 and V is TRBV5-1, with a tentative D call TRBD1 (5 bases). Germline V gives CDR1 SGHRS, CDR2 YFSETQ. Trimming pared 2 bases from V and 4 bases from J, leaving 12 bases between. This CDR3 comprises 14 residues.

CDR3 protein: CASSLAVRTVQETQYF. As DNA, the CDR3 is TGTGCCAGCAGCTTAGCGGTGCGGACTGTACAAGAGACCCAGTACTTC. The V gene is TRBV7-9, the J gene TRBJ2-5, with a weak D call TRBD2 (5 bases). Germline assignment: CDR1 SEHNR and CDR2 FQNEAQ (reference sequence). CDR3 length: 16 residues. Deletions cut 0 bases from V and 2 bases from J, with 13 bases between.

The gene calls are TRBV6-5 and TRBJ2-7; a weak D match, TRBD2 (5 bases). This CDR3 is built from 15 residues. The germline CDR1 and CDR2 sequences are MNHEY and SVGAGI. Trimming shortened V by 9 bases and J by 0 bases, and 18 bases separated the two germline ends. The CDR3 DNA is TGTGCCAGTGATCTAGAGAGAGGGATCTCCTACGAGCAGTACTTC. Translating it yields CASDLERGISYEQYF.

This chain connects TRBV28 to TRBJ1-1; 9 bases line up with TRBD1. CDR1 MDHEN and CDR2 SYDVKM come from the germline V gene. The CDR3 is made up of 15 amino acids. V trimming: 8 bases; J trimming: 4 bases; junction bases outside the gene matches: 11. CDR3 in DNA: TGTGCCAGCTTTGCCTACTCGGGACAGGGCACTGAAGCTTTCTTT. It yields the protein CASFAYSGQGTEAFF.

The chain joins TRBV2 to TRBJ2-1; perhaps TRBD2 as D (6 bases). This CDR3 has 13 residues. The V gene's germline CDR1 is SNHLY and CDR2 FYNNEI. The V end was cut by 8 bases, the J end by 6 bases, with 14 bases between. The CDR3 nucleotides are TGTGCCAGCGAGACGGGAGCTGGCAATGAGCAGTTCTTC. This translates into CASETGAGNEQFF.

CDR3 in DNA: TGTGCCAGCAGTGACCCGCGGATGTTCACCGGGGAGCTGTTTTTT. As protein: CASSDPRMFTGELFF. The chain employs TRBV6-4 and TRBJ2-2, with D unresolved. V was cut by 2 bases and J by 4 bases, with 11 bases left in between. Per the germline V gene, CDR1 is MRHNA and CDR2 is SNTAGT. CDR3 length: 15 residues.

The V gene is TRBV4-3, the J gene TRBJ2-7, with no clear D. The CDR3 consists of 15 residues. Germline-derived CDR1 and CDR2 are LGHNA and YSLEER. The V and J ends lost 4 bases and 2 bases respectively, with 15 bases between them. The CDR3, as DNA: TGCGCCAGCAGCCCTGGTTCCATTGGGCCCTACGAGCAGTACTTC. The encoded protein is CASSPGSIGPYEQYF.

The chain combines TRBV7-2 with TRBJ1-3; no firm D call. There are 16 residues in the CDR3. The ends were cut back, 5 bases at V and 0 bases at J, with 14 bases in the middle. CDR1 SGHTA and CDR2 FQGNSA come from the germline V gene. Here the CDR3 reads CASSTTSAVSGNTIYF. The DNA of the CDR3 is TGTGCCAGCAGCACCACTTCCGCGGTCTCTGGAAACACCATATATTTT.

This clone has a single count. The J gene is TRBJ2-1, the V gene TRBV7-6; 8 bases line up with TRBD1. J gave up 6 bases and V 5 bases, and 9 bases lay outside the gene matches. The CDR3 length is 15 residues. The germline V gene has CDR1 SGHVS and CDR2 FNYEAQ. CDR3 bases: TGTGCCAGCAGCAGGGCCGGGACAGGAGTCAATGAGCAGTTCTTC. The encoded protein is CASSRAGTGVNEQFF.

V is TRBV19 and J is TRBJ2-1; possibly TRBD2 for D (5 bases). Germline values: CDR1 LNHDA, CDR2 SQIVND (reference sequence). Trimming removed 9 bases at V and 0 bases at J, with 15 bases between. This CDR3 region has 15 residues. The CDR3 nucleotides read TGTGCCAGGGGAGCGGAGTTAGCCTCCTACAATGAGCAGTTCTTC. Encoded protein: CARGAELASYNEQFF. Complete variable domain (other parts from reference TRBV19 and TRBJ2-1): DGGITQSPKYLFRKEGQNVTLSCEQNLNHDAMYWYRQDPGQGLRLIYYSQIVNDFQKGDIAEGYSVSREKKESFPLTVTSAQKNPTAFYLCARGAELASYNEQFFGPGTRLTVL.

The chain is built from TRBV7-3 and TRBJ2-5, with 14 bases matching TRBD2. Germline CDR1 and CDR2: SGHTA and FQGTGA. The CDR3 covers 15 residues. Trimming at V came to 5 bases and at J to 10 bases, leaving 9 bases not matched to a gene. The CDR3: CASSPYGTSGSGQYF. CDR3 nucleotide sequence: TGTGCCAGCAGCCCGTACGGGACTAGCGGGAGCGGCCAGTACTTC.

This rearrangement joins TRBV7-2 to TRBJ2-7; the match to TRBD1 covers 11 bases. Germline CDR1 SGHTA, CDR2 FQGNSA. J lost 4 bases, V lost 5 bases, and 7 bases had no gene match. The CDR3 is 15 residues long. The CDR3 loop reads CASSARDRGSYEQYF. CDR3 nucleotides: TGTGCCAGCAGCGCCCGGGACAGGGGGTCATACGAGCAGTACTTC.

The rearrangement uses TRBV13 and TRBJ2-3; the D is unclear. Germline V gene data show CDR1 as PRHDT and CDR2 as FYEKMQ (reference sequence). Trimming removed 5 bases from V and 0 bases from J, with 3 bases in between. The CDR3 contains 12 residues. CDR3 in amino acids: CASSPSTDTQYF. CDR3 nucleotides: TGTGCCAGCAGCCCTAGCACAGATACGCAGTATTTT.

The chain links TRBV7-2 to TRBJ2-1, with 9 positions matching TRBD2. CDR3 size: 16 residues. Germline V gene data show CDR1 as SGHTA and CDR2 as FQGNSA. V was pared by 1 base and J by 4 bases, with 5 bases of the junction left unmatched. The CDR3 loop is CASSLVAGVVYNEQFF. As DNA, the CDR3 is TGTGCCAGCAGCTTAGTAGCGGGAGTGGTGTACAATGAGCAGTTCTTC.

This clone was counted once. DNA for the CDR3: TGTGCCAGCAGCCAAGATTTAGGTGTAGATATACCGGGAGAGACCCAGTACTTC. Its translation: CASSQDLGVDIPGETQYF. V usage is TRBV3-1 (or the pseudogene TRBV3-2) and J usage is TRBJ2-5; unclear D gene. The CDR3 is 18 amino acids. Trimming removed 0 bases from V and 4 bases from J, with 21 bases in between. Germline values: CDR1 LGHDT, CDR2 YNNKEL (reference sequence).

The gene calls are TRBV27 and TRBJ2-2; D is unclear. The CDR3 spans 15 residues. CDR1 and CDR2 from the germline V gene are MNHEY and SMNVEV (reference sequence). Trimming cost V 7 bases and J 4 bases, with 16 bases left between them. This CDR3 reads CASTTTGSFTGELFF. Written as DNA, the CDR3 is TGTGCCAGCACCACCACCGGGTCCTTCACCGGGGAGCTGTTTTTT.

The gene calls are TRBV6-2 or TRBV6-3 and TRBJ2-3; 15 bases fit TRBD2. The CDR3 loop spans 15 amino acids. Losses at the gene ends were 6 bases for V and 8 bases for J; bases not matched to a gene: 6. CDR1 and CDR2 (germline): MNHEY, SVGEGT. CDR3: CASSPGLAGGGTQYF. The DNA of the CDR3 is TGTGCCAGCAGCCCGGGACTAGCGGGAGGTGGTACGCAGTATTTT.

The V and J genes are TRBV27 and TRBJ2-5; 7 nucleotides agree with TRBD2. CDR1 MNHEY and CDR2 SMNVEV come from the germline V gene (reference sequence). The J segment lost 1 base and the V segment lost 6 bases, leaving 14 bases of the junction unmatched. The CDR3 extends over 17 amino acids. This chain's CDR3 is CASSFRSGASGQETQYF. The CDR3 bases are TGTGCCAGCAGCTTTCGTAGCGGAGCTAGCGGCCAAGAGACCCAGTACTTC.

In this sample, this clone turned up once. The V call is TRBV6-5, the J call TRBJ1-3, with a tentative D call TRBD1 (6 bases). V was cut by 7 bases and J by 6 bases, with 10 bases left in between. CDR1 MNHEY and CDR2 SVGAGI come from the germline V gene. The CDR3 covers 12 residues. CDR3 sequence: CASKGTTNTIYF. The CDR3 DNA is TGTGCCAGCAAAGGGACAACAAACACCATATATTTT.

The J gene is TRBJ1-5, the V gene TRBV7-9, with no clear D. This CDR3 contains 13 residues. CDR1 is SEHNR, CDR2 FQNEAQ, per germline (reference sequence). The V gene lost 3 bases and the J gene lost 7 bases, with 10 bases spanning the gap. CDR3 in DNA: TGTGCCAGCAGCTTGGGCGAGGGCCAGCCCCAGCATTTT. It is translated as CASSLGEGQPQHF.

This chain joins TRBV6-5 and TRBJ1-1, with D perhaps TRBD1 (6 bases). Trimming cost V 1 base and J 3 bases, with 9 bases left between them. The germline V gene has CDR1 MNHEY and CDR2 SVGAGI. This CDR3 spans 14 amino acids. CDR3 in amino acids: CASSYLGQHTEAFF. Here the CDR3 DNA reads TGTGCCAGCAGTTACTTGGGACAACACACTGAAGCTTTCTTT.

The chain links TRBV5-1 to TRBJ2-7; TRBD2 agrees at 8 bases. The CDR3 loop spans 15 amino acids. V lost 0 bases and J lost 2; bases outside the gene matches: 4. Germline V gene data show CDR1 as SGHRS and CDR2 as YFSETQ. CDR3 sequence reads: CASSLAAGGTYEQYF. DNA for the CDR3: TGCGCCAGCAGCTTGGCGGCGGGAGGTACCTACGAGCAGTACTTC.

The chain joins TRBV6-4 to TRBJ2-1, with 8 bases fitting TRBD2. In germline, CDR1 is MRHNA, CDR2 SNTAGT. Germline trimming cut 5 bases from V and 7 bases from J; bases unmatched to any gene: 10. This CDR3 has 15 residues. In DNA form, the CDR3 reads TGTGCCAGCAGTATGCTGGTAGCGGGGAGTAATGAGCAGTTCTTC. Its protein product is CASSMLVAGSNEQFF.

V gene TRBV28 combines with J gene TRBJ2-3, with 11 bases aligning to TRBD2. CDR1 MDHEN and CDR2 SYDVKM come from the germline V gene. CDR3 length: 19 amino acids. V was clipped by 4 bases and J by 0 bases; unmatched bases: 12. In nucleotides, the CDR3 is TGTGCCAGCAGTTCAGACAGGGTACTAGCGGGAGCCAGCACAGATACGCAGTATTTT. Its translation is CASSSDRVLAGASTDTQYF. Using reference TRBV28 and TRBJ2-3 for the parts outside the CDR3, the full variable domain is DVKVTQSSRYLVKRTGEKVFLECVQDMDHENMFWYRQDPGLGLRLIYFSYDVKMKEKGDIPEGYSVSREKKERFSLILESASTNQTSMYLCASSSDRVLAGASTDTQYFGPGTRLTVL.